Listed below are T cell receptor beta chains from one sample, sequenced in a study of immune evolution from preneoplasia to lung adenocarcinoma. Clones were read by immunoSEQ multiplex PCR, and TCRdb kept only the in-frame ones, dropping some. Here the sample spans 4,000 to 5,500 clones, 86% being singletons. The sequencing input was FFPE lung adenocarcinoma in situ tissue. The receptor source for this set is a person aged 70 to 80 with lung adenocarcinoma. CDR3s include the opening cysteine and the closing phenylalanine or tryptophan.

CDR3aa: CASSGVGGHGYTF
j_gene: TRBJ1-2
len: 13
v_gene: TRBV4-1

CDR3aa: CAWSSGEFGYEQYF
j_gene: TRBJ2-7
len: 14
v_gene: TRBV30

CDR3aa: CASSRQDSLEQYF
j_gene: TRBJ2-7
len: 13
v_gene: TRBV9

CDR3aa: CASSPPRGNEQFF
j_gene: TRBJ2-1
len: 13
v_gene: TRBV7-9

CDR3aa: CASSYSEWEQSDTQYF
j_gene: TRBJ2-3
len: 16
v_gene: TRBV6-6

CDR3aa: CASTKDSLNTEAFF
j_gene: TRBJ1-1
len: 14
v_gene: TRBV7-3

CDR3aa: CASSLEGLQPQHF
j_gene: TRBJ1-5
len: 13
v_gene: TRBV5-1

CDR3aa: CASRNPGLARNIQYF
j_gene: TRBJ2-4
len: 15
v_gene: TRBV6-5

CDR3aa: CASSSSSARTYEQYF
j_gene: TRBJ2-7
len: 15
v_gene: TRBV28

CDR3aa: CASYGGANVLTF
j_gene: TRBJ2-6
len: 12
v_gene: TRBV6-5

CDR3aa: CASSTISGQGDTDTQYF
j_gene: TRBJ2-3
len: 17
v_gene: TRBV7-9

CDR3aa: CASSRGDGNTIYF
j_gene: TRBJ1-3
len: 13
v_gene: TRBV9

CDR3aa: CASSPRTSGGNTGELFF
j_gene: TRBJ2-2
len: 17
v_gene: TRBV7-3

CDR3aa: CASSPTAGESDTQYF
j_gene: TRBJ2-3
len: 15
v_gene: TRBV7-3

CDR3aa: CSVAGGTGAHEQYF
j_gene: TRBJ2-7
len: 14
v_gene: TRBV29-1

CDR3aa: CASSYVGQGFTEAFF
j_gene: TRBJ1-1
len: 15
v_gene: TRBV6-5

CDR3aa: CASTTTPGGGLHSGNTIYF
j_gene: TRBJ1-3
len: 19
v_gene: TRBV28

CDR3aa: CSVVEKGTTTGELFF
j_gene: TRBJ2-2
len: 15
v_gene: TRBV29-1

CDR3aa: CAIRGGTPYTDTQYF
j_gene: TRBJ2-3
len: 15
v_gene: TRBV10-3

CDR3aa: CASSDRGNQPQHF
j_gene: TRBJ1-5
len: 13
v_gene: TRBV6-5

CDR3aa: CASSPSGQETQYF
j_gene: TRBJ2-5
len: 13
v_gene: TRBV18

CDR3aa: CASGIDRSSYNEQFF
j_gene: TRBJ2-1
len: 15
v_gene: TRBV19

CDR3aa: CASSGGTSGRNTQYF
j_gene: TRBJ2-3
len: 15
v_gene: TRBV9

CDR3aa: CASSATSGAGTRTQYF
j_gene: TRBJ2-3
len: 16
v_gene: TRBV7-6